These 11 T cell receptor beta chains originate from one sample sequenced in a study of neoadjuvant nivolumab and ipilimumab in lung cancer. The method was immunoSEQ multiplex PCR; TCRdb's version includes in-frame clones alone and lacks a portion of them. The repertoire consists of over 25,000 clones, with over 80% occurring once and the leading ten covering around 5.7%. The source was peripheral blood, collected before neoadjuvant nivolumab, alone or with ipilimumab. The receptors stem from an adult with non-small cell lung cancer.

The chain carries TRBV27 and TRBJ2-5; D is possibly TRBD1 or TRBD2 (6 bases each). With 8 bases removed from V and 3 bases from J, the gap between germline ends came to 13 bases. The CDR3 totals 13 residues. Germline V gene sequence: CDR1 MNHEY, CDR2 SMNVEV (reference sequence). The CDR3 region has the DNA TGTGCCAGCTCTAATAGGGGGGAAGAGACCCAGTACTTC. Residues: CASSNRGEETQYF.

The chain has TRBV5-1 and TRBJ2-7, with D perhaps given as TRBD1 or TRBD2 (6 bases each). This CDR3 is built from 16 residues. Germline CDR1 reads SGHRS; CDR2 reads YFSETQ. V gave up 4 bases and J gave up 0 bases, with 17 bases separating them. The CDR3 bases are TGCGCCAGCAGCGCGGGACAAAACCCCCCCTCCTACGAGCAGTACTTC. Protein sequence: CASSAGQNPPSYEQYF.

This chain joins TRBV18 and TRBJ2-3, with 9 bases matching TRBD2. The CDR3 loop spans 15 amino acids. The germline V gene encodes CDR1 KGHSH and CDR2 LQKENI. V trimming: 2 bases; J trimming: 4 bases; junction bases outside the gene matches: 4. The DNA for the CDR3 is TGTGCCAGCTCACCAGCGGGGGGGCCGGCAGATACGCAGTATTTT. Translated, it gives CASSPAGGPADTQYF.

The gene calls are TRBV6-5 and TRBJ1-2; possible D gene TRBD1, 5 bases. The CDR3 is made up of 15 amino acids. Trimming removed 5 bases from V and 6 bases from J, with 19 bases in between. CDR1 is MNHEY, CDR2 SVGAGI, per germline. CDR3 DNA: TGTGCCAGCAGTCGCTGGAGCAGGGCTGCCCATGGCTACACCTTC. Protein sequence: CASSRWSRAAHGYTF.

This sequence joins TRBV15 and TRBJ2-7; 7 bases agree with TRBD1. In germline, CDR1 is LNHNV, CDR2 YYDKDF (reference sequence). The CDR3 has 13 amino acids. Losses at the gene ends were 8 bases for V and 3 bases for J; bases not matched to a gene: 7. Written as DNA, the CDR3 is TGTGCCACCGGACGGGACAGAGGCTACGAGCAGTACTTC. This encodes CATGRDRGYEQYF.

This clone appeared once. The rearrangement links TRBV6-5 to TRBJ1-4; 8 bases are shared with TRBD1. V lost 6 bases to trimming and J lost 4 bases; unmatched junction nucleotides: 4. Germline V gene sequence: CDR1 MNHEY, CDR2 SVGAGI. The CDR3 has 14 amino acids. This chain's CDR3 is CASSRDRRNEKLFF. DNA of the CDR3: TGTGCCAGCAGCCGGGACAGGCGTAATGAAAAACTGTTTTTT.

The chain employs TRBV2 and TRBJ1-2, with no clear D. This CDR3 comprises 14 residues. V lost 4 bases to trimming and J lost 7 bases, with 16 bases between them. Germline CDR1 and CDR2: SNHLY and FYNNEI. The DNA of the CDR3 is TGTGCCAGCAGTGGAGGTGTCGAGCGGTTTGGCTACACCTTC. Translating gives CASSGGVERFGYTF. Full variable domain (outside the CDR3, taken from reference TRBV2 and TRBJ1-2): EPEVTQTPSHQVTQMGQEVILRCVPISNHLYFYWYRQILGQKVEFLVSFYNNEISEKSEIFDDQFSVERPDGSNFTLKIRSTKLEDSAMYFCASSGGVERFGYTFGSGTRLTVV.

The chain uses TRBV25-1 and TRBJ1-1; D is ambiguous. Germline V gene sequence: CDR1 MGHDK, CDR2 SYGVNS. V was pared by 1 base and J by 6 bases, with 9 bases between. The CDR3 totals 13 residues. The CDR3 loop is CASSELRGAEAFF. The CDR3 DNA is TGTGCCAGCAGTGAATTAAGAGGAGCTGAAGCTTTCTTT.

The chain recombines TRBV7-2 with TRBJ2-1, with D perhaps matching TRBD2 (5 bases). V was clipped by 10 bases and J by 5 bases, with 21 bases between them. Germline CDR1 SGHTA, CDR2 FQGNSA. The CDR3 has 15 residues. CDR3 DNA: TGTGCCACCGCCCTGTGGTACGGGGAAGACAATGAGCAGTTCTTC. Protein: CATALWYGEDNEQFF.

V usage is TRBV5-1 and J usage is TRBJ2-2; 9 nucleotides agree with TRBD1. Trimming cost V 5 bases and J 3 bases; bases outside gene matches: 5. The CDR3 covers 15 residues. CDR1 SGHRS and CDR2 YFSETQ come from the germline V gene. CDR3 sequence (DNA): TGCGCCAGCAGACGGACAGGGGAATACACCGGGGAGCTGTTTTTT. Encoded protein: CASRRTGEYTGELFF.

The V call is TRBV7-2, the J call TRBJ1-1; 8 nucleotides agree with TRBD1. With V trimmed by 4 bases and J by 1 base, 2 bases remained unmatched. Germline-derived CDR1 and CDR2 are SGHTA and FQGNSA. The CDR3 has 14 amino acids. CDR3 amino acids: CASSSGQGNTEAFF. The CDR3 nucleotides read TGTGCCAGCAGCTCTGGACAGGGGAACACTGAAGCTTTCTTT.